Listed below are T cell receptor beta chains from one sample, sequenced in a study of blood T cell repertoires in COVID-19. Some clones are missing from TCRdb's copy, which holds only in-frame ones; the method was immunoSEQ multiplex PCR. The sample includes 150,000 to 200,000 clones, about four fifths of them seen just once. Sequenced sample: peripheral blood. These receptors all come from a man aged 65-85 years who had recovered from COVID-19. Each CDR3 is given with its conserved first and last residue. The order of the fields is D gene, CDR3 length, V gene, J gene, clone size, CDR3 DNA, CDR3 protein. A D gene is named only where the DNA matches it firmly. Rows give clone size only sometimes, using once, few, many, or a class for an expanded clone.

d_call: TRBD2; cdr3_length: 15; v_call: TRBV5-4; j_call: TRBJ2-1; clone_size: -; cdr3_nt: TGTGCCAGCAGCTTGCTAGCGGGGCTATACAATGAGCAGTTCTTC; cdr3_aa: CASSLLAGLYNEQFF
d_call: TRBD2; cdr3_length: 13; v_call: TRBV29-1; j_call: TRBJ2-1; clone_size: once; cdr3_nt: TGCAGCGTGGGACTAGCGGGACCCAATGAGCAGTTCTTC; cdr3_aa: CSVGLAGPNEQFF
d_call: -; cdr3_length: 13; v_call: TRBV2; j_call: TRBJ1-1; clone_size: -; cdr3_nt: TGTGCCAGCAGTGTAGTGAGTGACACTGAAGCTTTCTTT; cdr3_aa: CASSVVSDTEAFF
d_call: -; cdr3_length: 16; v_call: TRBV19; j_call: TRBJ1-3; clone_size: -; cdr3_nt: TGTGCCAGTAGTACCAGAGGGAGCTCGCCCGGAAACACCATATATTTT; cdr3_aa: CASSTRGSSPGNTIYF
d_call: -; cdr3_length: 16; v_call: TRBV6-1; j_call: TRBJ2-7; clone_size: -; cdr3_nt: TGTGCCAGCAGTGGCACCAATGCGCGGGTGGTTGGGGAGCAGTACTTC; cdr3_aa: CASSGTNARVVGEQYF
d_call: -; cdr3_length: 13; v_call: TRBV19; j_call: TRBJ2-1; clone_size: -; cdr3_nt: TGTGCCAGTAGGACCGACAGCTACAATGAGCAGTTCTTC; cdr3_aa: CASRTDSYNEQFF
d_call: TRBD2; cdr3_length: 18; v_call: TRBV18; j_call: TRBJ2-3; clone_size: -; cdr3_nt: TGTGCCAGCTCACTAGCCAGCGGGAGAACCCCTAGCACAGATACGCAGTATTTT; cdr3_aa: CASSLASGRTPSTDTQYF
d_call: -; cdr3_length: 13; v_call: TRBV9; j_call: TRBJ2-2; clone_size: -; cdr3_nt: TGTGCCAGCAGCCTATCCCCCAGGGGGGAGCTGTTTTTT; cdr3_aa: CASSLSPRGELFF
d_call: -; cdr3_length: 13; v_call: TRBV6-6; j_call: TRBJ1-1; clone_size: -; cdr3_nt: TGTGCCAGCAGTTACCAGCGGAACACTGAAGCTTTCTTT; cdr3_aa: CASSYQRNTEAFF
d_call: -; cdr3_length: 13; v_call: TRBV5-6; j_call: TRBJ2-3; clone_size: -; cdr3_nt: TGTGCCAGCAGCTTATATAGCACAGATACGCAGTATTTT; cdr3_aa: CASSLYSTDTQYF
d_call: -; cdr3_length: 14; v_call: TRBV7-2; j_call: TRBJ2-7; clone_size: once; cdr3_nt: TGTGCCAGCAGCTTAGACGGGAGAGGGAGGGAGCAGTACTTC; cdr3_aa: CASSLDGRGREQYF
d_call: TRBD1; cdr3_length: 13; v_call: TRBV7-9; j_call: TRBJ2-5; clone_size: once; cdr3_nt: TGTGCCAGCAGCCGAGGACAGGGAGAGACCCAGTACTTC; cdr3_aa: CASSRGQGETQYF
d_call: -; cdr3_length: 15; v_call: TRBV5-1; j_call: TRBJ1-1; clone_size: few; cdr3_nt: TGCGCCAGCAGCTACCTTCCGGGACAGAACACTGAAGCTTTCTTT; cdr3_aa: CASSYLPGQNTEAFF
d_call: -; cdr3_length: 12; v_call: TRBV7-2; j_call: TRBJ1-1; clone_size: once; cdr3_nt: TGTGCCAGCAGCTTCGACAGAAGAGAAGCTTTCTTT; cdr3_aa: CASSFDRREAFF
d_call: TRBD2; cdr3_length: 16; v_call: TRBV3-1/TRBV3-2; j_call: TRBJ2-5; clone_size: -; cdr3_nt: TGTGCCAGCAGCCAAGGACCCCGGGGGGGGCAAGAGACCCAGTACTTC; cdr3_aa: CASSQGPRGGQETQYF
d_call: -; cdr3_length: 11; v_call: TRBV29-1; j_call: TRBJ1-2; clone_size: few; cdr3_nt: TGCAGCGTTGTCGGTGTTCGAGGCTACACCTTC; cdr3_aa: CSVVGVRGYTF
d_call: TRBD2; cdr3_length: 15; v_call: TRBV11-1; j_call: TRBJ2-3; clone_size: -; cdr3_nt: TGTGCCAGCAGCTTAAACAGCGGGAGGGGGGTTACGCAGTATTTT; cdr3_aa: CASSLNSGRGVTQYF
d_call: -; cdr3_length: 15; v_call: TRBV5-1; j_call: TRBJ2-3; clone_size: -; cdr3_nt: TGCGCCAGCAGCTTGGGGGGCCAGTACACAGATACGCAGTATTTT; cdr3_aa: CASSLGGQYTDTQYF
d_call: TRBD2; cdr3_length: 14; v_call: TRBV28; j_call: TRBJ2-3; clone_size: once; cdr3_nt: TGTGCCAGCAGTAGCGGGAGTAGCACAGATACGCAGTATTTT; cdr3_aa: CASSSGSSTDTQYF
d_call: TRBD2; cdr3_length: 15; v_call: TRBV6-5; j_call: TRBJ2-1; clone_size: -; cdr3_nt: TGTGCCAGCAGAAAGTGGGGACTAGGAGGTAATGAGCAGTTCTTC; cdr3_aa: CASRKWGLGGNEQFF
d_call: -; cdr3_length: 11; v_call: TRBV5-8; j_call: TRBJ1-5; clone_size: -; cdr3_nt: TGTGCCAGCAGCTTGGCGTCGCCCCAGCATTTT; cdr3_aa: CASSLASPQHF
d_call: TRBD1; cdr3_length: 15; v_call: TRBV7-8; j_call: TRBJ2-3; clone_size: -; cdr3_nt: TGTGCCAGCAGGCGACAGGGGAGACTCACAGATACGCAGTATTTT; cdr3_aa: CASRRQGRLTDTQYF
d_call: TRBD2; cdr3_length: 16; v_call: TRBV15; j_call: TRBJ2-3; clone_size: -; cdr3_nt: TGTGCCACCAGCACTGCAGCGGGAGGGCCCTCAGATACGCAGTATTTT; cdr3_aa: CATSTAAGGPSDTQYF
d_call: -; cdr3_length: 14; v_call: TRBV29-1; j_call: TRBJ2-3; clone_size: -; cdr3_nt: TGCAGCGTCATCTTGGGGGGTGGGCCAGATACGCAGTATTTT; cdr3_aa: CSVILGGGPDTQYF
d_call: -; cdr3_length: 13; v_call: TRBV6-5; j_call: TRBJ1-4; clone_size: -; cdr3_nt: TGTGCCAGCACCGGACAGTTTAATGAAAAACTGTTTTTT; cdr3_aa: CASTGQFNEKLFF
d_call: -; cdr3_length: 15; v_call: TRBV4-1; j_call: TRBJ1-1; clone_size: medium-sized; cdr3_nt: TGCGCCAGCAGCCCATCCCGGAGGGTGAACACTGAAGCTTTCTTT; cdr3_aa: CASSPSRRVNTEAFF
d_call: -; cdr3_length: 16; v_call: TRBV5-4; j_call: TRBJ1-3; clone_size: -; cdr3_nt: TGTGCCAGCAGCCCTGGAGGACTAGTTTCTGGAAACACCATATATTTT; cdr3_aa: CASSPGGLVSGNTIYF
d_call: TRBD2; cdr3_length: 15; v_call: TRBV5-1; j_call: TRBJ2-5; clone_size: -; cdr3_nt: TGCGCCAGCAGCCCTGGAGGAGCGGGGCAAGAGACCCAGTACTTC; cdr3_aa: CASSPGGAGQETQYF
d_call: -; cdr3_length: 16; v_call: TRBV6-5; j_call: TRBJ1-3; clone_size: once; cdr3_nt: TGTGCCAGCAGTTACTCGAATCAGGGGTTGAGTAACACCATATATTTT; cdr3_aa: CASSYSNQGLSNTIYF
d_call: -; cdr3_length: 13; v_call: TRBV28; j_call: TRBJ2-2; clone_size: -; cdr3_nt: TGTGCCAGCAGTGGACAGAACACCGGGGAGCTGTTTTTT; cdr3_aa: CASSGQNTGELFF
d_call: TRBD2; cdr3_length: 17; v_call: TRBV11-3; j_call: TRBJ2-3; clone_size: -; cdr3_nt: TGTGCCAGCAGCTCAAGGACTAGCGGGAGGGTCACAGATACGCAGTATTTT; cdr3_aa: CASSSRTSGRVTDTQYF
d_call: TRBD1; cdr3_length: 15; v_call: TRBV2; j_call: TRBJ1-5; clone_size: -; cdr3_nt: TGTGCCAGCAGTGAGCTACAGGGGGCTAATCAGCCCCAGCATTTT; cdr3_aa: CASSELQGANQPQHF
d_call: TRBD2; cdr3_length: 13; v_call: TRBV12-3/TRBV12-4; j_call: TRBJ2-7; clone_size: -; cdr3_nt: TGTGCCAGCAGAACTAGCGGGGCCTACGAGCAGTACTTC; cdr3_aa: CASRTSGAYEQYF
d_call: -; cdr3_length: 12; v_call: TRBV14; j_call: TRBJ2-7; clone_size: many; cdr3_nt: TGTGCCAGCAGCCAAGTCCCCGTTCAGCAGTACTTC; cdr3_aa: CASSQVPVQQYF
d_call: -; cdr3_length: 14; v_call: TRBV3-1/TRBV3-2; j_call: TRBJ2-1; clone_size: -; cdr3_nt: TGTGCCAGCAGCCCTGGGACTGGCAACAATGAGCAGTTCTTC; cdr3_aa: CASSPGTGNNEQFF
d_call: -; cdr3_length: 13; v_call: TRBV9; j_call: TRBJ1-2; clone_size: once; cdr3_nt: TGTGCCAGCAGCGTAGACGCCCGGGGAGGCTACACCTTC; cdr3_aa: CASSVDARGGYTF
d_call: -; cdr3_length: 12; v_call: TRBV7-9; j_call: TRBJ1-6; clone_size: -; cdr3_nt: TGTGCCGTCCGGGACACAAATTCACCCCTCCACTTT; cdr3_aa: CAVRDTNSPLHF
d_call: -; cdr3_length: 13; v_call: TRBV2; j_call: TRBJ2-7; clone_size: -; cdr3_nt: TGTGCCAGCAGTGAAGCCCGTGAGACAGCAAACTACTTC; cdr3_aa: CASSEARETANYF
d_call: TRBD1; cdr3_length: 15; v_call: TRBV5-1; j_call: TRBJ2-1; clone_size: -; cdr3_nt: TGCGCCAGCAGTCGGGGGACAGGGATAAGCGATGAGCAGTTCTTC; cdr3_aa: CASSRGTGISDEQFF
d_call: -; cdr3_length: 15; v_call: TRBV6-1; j_call: TRBJ1-6; clone_size: -; cdr3_nt: TGTGCCAGCAGTGAAAACAGGCCACCTAATTCACCCCTCCACTTT; cdr3_aa: CASSENRPPNSPLHF
d_call: -; cdr3_length: 13; v_call: TRBV12-3/TRBV12-4; j_call: TRBJ2-5; clone_size: -; cdr3_nt: TGTGCCAGCAGCTCGGGACTCCAAGAGACCCAGTACTTC; cdr3_aa: CASSSGLQETQYF
d_call: TRBD2; cdr3_length: 12; v_call: TRBV28; j_call: TRBJ2-3; clone_size: few; cdr3_nt: TGTGCCAGCAGCTCCGGACTAGCCGACCATTATTTT; cdr3_aa: CASSSGLADHYF
d_call: TRBD2; cdr3_length: 15; v_call: TRBV10-3; j_call: TRBJ2-7; clone_size: -; cdr3_nt: TGTGCCACGAGTGGGGGGGATGCGGGAGGGAACGAGCAGTACTTC; cdr3_aa: CATSGGDAGGNEQYF
d_call: TRBD1; cdr3_length: 14; v_call: TRBV5-4; j_call: TRBJ1-6; clone_size: -; cdr3_nt: TGTGCCAGCAACCGGGACAGGGGTTATTCACCCCTCCACTTT; cdr3_aa: CASNRDRGYSPLHF
d_call: TRBD1; cdr3_length: 14; v_call: TRBV29-1; j_call: TRBJ1-1; clone_size: -; cdr3_nt: TGCAGCGCCCGGCCCCAGGGACAGGGAGGTGAAGCTTTCTTT; cdr3_aa: CSARPQGQGGEAFF
d_call: -; cdr3_length: 19; v_call: TRBV5-1; j_call: TRBJ1-5; clone_size: medium-sized; cdr3_nt: TGCGCCAGCAGCCTCGCCGGGCAGGGCTTCATTTATCGCAATCAGCCCCAGCATTTT; cdr3_aa: CASSLAGQGFIYRNQPQHF
d_call: TRBD2; cdr3_length: 15; v_call: TRBV5-1; j_call: TRBJ2-1; clone_size: -; cdr3_nt: TGCGCCAGCAGCCGGACTAGCGGGAAAGGCAATGAGCAGTTCTTC; cdr3_aa: CASSRTSGKGNEQFF
d_call: -; cdr3_length: 13; v_call: TRBV11-2; j_call: TRBJ1-1; clone_size: -; cdr3_nt: TGTGCCAGCAGCCGCCGAGGGAACACTGAAGCTTTCTTT; cdr3_aa: CASSRRGNTEAFF
d_call: TRBD1; cdr3_length: 15; v_call: TRBV6-5; j_call: TRBJ2-7; clone_size: -; cdr3_nt: TGTGCCAGCAGTCGGGAGGGACAGGGGATAATCGAGCAGTACTTC; cdr3_aa: CASSREGQGIIEQYF
d_call: TRBD2; cdr3_length: 17; v_call: TRBV28; j_call: TRBJ2-2; clone_size: -; cdr3_nt: TGTGCCAGCAGCCCCAGTTGGGGGGAGGGCCCCACCGGGGAGCTGTTTTTT; cdr3_aa: CASSPSWGEGPTGELFF
d_call: TRBD2; cdr3_length: 16; v_call: TRBV4-2; j_call: TRBJ2-3; clone_size: -; cdr3_nt: TGTGCCAGCAGCCCTGGGACTAGCGAGAGCACAGATACGCAGTATTTT; cdr3_aa: CASSPGTSESTDTQYF
d_call: TRBD1; cdr3_length: 14; v_call: TRBV6-2/TRBV6-3; j_call: TRBJ1-4; clone_size: once; cdr3_nt: TGTGCCAGCAGCAGGACAGGGAATCGTGAAAAACTGTTTTTT; cdr3_aa: CASSRTGNREKLFF
d_call: -; cdr3_length: 13; v_call: TRBV7-3; j_call: TRBJ2-7; clone_size: -; cdr3_nt: TGTGCCAGCAGCACCCAGACAGGGAGGGAGCAGTACTTC; cdr3_aa: CASSTQTGREQYF
d_call: TRBD2; cdr3_length: 15; v_call: TRBV25-1; j_call: TRBJ2-2; clone_size: -; cdr3_nt: TGTGCCAGCAGTGCGCTAGCGGGAGGTGCCGGGGAGCTGTTTTTT; cdr3_aa: CASSALAGGAGELFF
d_call: TRBD1; cdr3_length: 16; v_call: TRBV5-1; j_call: TRBJ2-3; clone_size: -; cdr3_nt: TGCGCCAGCAGCTTGTCGGGGGACAGGGTTTCCGATACGCAGTATTTT; cdr3_aa: CASSLSGDRVSDTQYF